This TCR beta chain emerged from a study of cytomegalovirus exposure and HLA in healthy donors. Study context: Findings of an earlier analysis included some 120 million unique TCR beta sequences from roughly 190 million T cells.

V lost 5 bases and J lost 0; bases outside the gene matches: 11. The CDR3 has 17 amino acids. Germline values: CDR1 SGHTA, CDR2 FQGNSA. PCR amplification relied on 60 Vbeta primers (plus 13 Jbeta primers). The table came from immunoSEQ multiplex PCR; TCRdb's copy has only in-frame clones and leaves some out. The sample holds about 190,000 clones; roughly 77% are singletons and the top ten take around 3.6%. This clonotype was sampled from a man aged 35-49 years in good health and CMV-seropositive. The material sequenced was PBMCs. The genes are TRBV7-2 and TRBJ2-7; 9 positions match TRBD2. The CDR3 DNA sequence: TGTGCCAGCAGCCCAGGGGGTAGCGGGGGCAGCTCCTACGAGCAGTACTTC. Amino acids: CASSPGGSGGSSYEQYF.